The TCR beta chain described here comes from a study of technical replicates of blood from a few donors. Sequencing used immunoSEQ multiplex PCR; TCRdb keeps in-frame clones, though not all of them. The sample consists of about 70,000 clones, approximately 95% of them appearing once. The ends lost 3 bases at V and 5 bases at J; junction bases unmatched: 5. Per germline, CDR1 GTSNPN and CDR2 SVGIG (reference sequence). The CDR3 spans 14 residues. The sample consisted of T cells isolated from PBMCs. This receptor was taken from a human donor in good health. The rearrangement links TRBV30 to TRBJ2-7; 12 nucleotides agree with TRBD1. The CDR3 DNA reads TGTGCCTGGAGACGCGGGACAGGGGGCCACGAGCAGTACTTC. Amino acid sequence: CAWRRGTGGHEQYF.